These 18 T cell receptor beta chains were all obtained from the same sample, sequenced in a study of glioma-infiltrating T cells. The iRepertoire nested amplicon-rescue multiplex PCR amplified TCR alpha and beta CDR3s from RNA. TCRdb re-analysed the multiplex PCR reads in MiXCR, keeping a single row per CDR3 protein. The sample yields approximately 400,000 distinct CDR3 sequences, less than 50% seen once. Sequencing was carried out using glioma tissue, nonneoplastic brain tissue, or PBMCs (not recorded which). All receptors derive from a human donor with low-grade glioma or glioblastoma, undergoing nonglioma brain surgery, or in good health (not recorded which).

V usage is TRBV5-1 and J usage is TRBJ2-1; D possibly corresponds to TRBD1 (7 bases). V was pared by 4 bases and J by 0 bases, with 14 bases between. There are 16 residues in the CDR3. Germline loops: CDR1 SGHRS, CDR2 YFSETQ. CDR3 coding DNA: TGCGCCAGCAGCGGGCGGGACAGCAGCTCCTACAATGAGCAGTTCTTC. It is translated as CASSGRDSSSYNEQFF.

About this clonotype: A junction end diverges from the germline sequence, so it may reflect a read error. The chain joins TRBV20-1 to TRBJ1-5; unclear D gene. The CDR3 contains 13 residues. In germline, CDR1 is DFQATT, CDR2 SNEGSKA (reference sequence). CDR3 DNA sequence: TGCAGCGCTATGGAGAAACCCAATCAGCTCCAGCATTTT. Its protein product is CSAMEKPNQLQHF.

This rearrangement joins TRBV20-1 to TRBJ2-7, with TRBD1 matching 7 bases. This CDR3 is 13 amino acids long. The junction had 6 bases not matched to a gene; V was cut back by 6 bases and J by 1 base. Germline CDR1 is DFQATT and CDR2 is SNEGSKA (reference sequence). The CDR3 DNA reads as TGCAGTGCCGCACACAGGGGTTCCTACGAGCAGTACTTC. Translating it yields CSAAHRGSYEQYF.

This clonotype was found a few times. The genes are TRBV15 and TRBJ2-3; D possibly matches TRBD1 or TRBD2 (5 bases each). Germline V gene lookup returns CDR1 LNHNV and CDR2 YYDKDF (reference sequence). V lost 0 bases to trimming and J lost 5 bases, with 18 bases between them. The CDR3 extends over 17 amino acids. For the CDR3, the DNA is TGTGCCACCAGCAGAGATGGGCAGGGAAGAGGGGAAGATACGCAGTATTTT. This codes for CATSRDGQGRGEDTQYF.

With regard to this clonotype: Possible read error: a much larger clone is one base away. This chain links TRBV20-1 with TRBJ2-5; D remains unclear. The CDR3 consists of 12 residues. The germline V gene has CDR1 DFQATT and CDR2 SNEGSKA (reference sequence). Here the CDR3 DNA reads TGCAGTGCCCAGGATCGGCAAGGGACCCAGTACTTC. Translating gives CSAQDRQGTQYF.

Concerning this clonotype itself: A single base separates this from a much larger clone, so it may be a read error. The V gene is TRBV6-2 or TRBV6-3, the J gene TRBJ1-1; no clear D. The V gene's germline CDR1 is MNHEY and CDR2 SVGEGT. The CDR3 extends over 16 amino acids. The CDR3 reads CASRYSSRQMNTEAFF. CDR3 in DNA: TGTGCCAGCAGGTACTCATCTAGGCAGATGAACACTGAAGCTTTCTTT.

Comment on this clonotype: Since a much larger clone is just one base distant, this may be a read error. CDR3 amino acids: CASGLGGEGYNSPLHF. The CDR3 DNA reads TGTGCCAGCGGTCTCGGAGGGGAGGGTTATAATTCACCCCTCCACTTT. This sequence joins TRBV28 and TRBJ1-6; the D gene is possibly TRBD1 (5 bases). Germline V CDR1 and CDR2: MDHEN, SYDVKM. V was pared by 8 bases and J by 4 bases, with 18 bases between. The CDR3 contains 16 residues.

The rearrangement uses TRBV7-2 and TRBJ1-4; D unclear. Trimming left V 1 base short and J 8 bases short, with 17 bases between. CDR3 size: 16 residues. The germline V gene encodes CDR1 SGHTA and CDR2 FQGNSA. CDR3 in amino acids: CASSLDKKPYTEKLFF. The CDR3 region has the DNA TGTGCCAGCAGCTTAGACAAGAAGCCGTACACGGAAAAACTGTTTTTT.

This chain joins TRBV6-5 and TRBJ1-1; TRBD1 agrees at 7 bases. The CDR3 is 12 amino acids. V shed 5 bases, J shed 11 bases, and the junction held 8 bases outside the gene matches. Germline-derived CDR1 and CDR2 are MNHEY and SVGAGI. The CDR3 loop is CASSPGQSKAFF. For the CDR3, the DNA is TGTGCCAGCAGTCCGGGACAGTCAAAGGCTTTCTTT.

The chain combines TRBV4-2 with TRBJ2-3; 10 bases are a match to TRBD1. V trimming: 4 bases; J trimming: 0 bases; junction bases outside the gene matches: 7. Germline values: CDR1 LGHNA, CDR2 YNFKEQ. This CDR3 has 17 amino acids. For the CDR3, the DNA is TGTGCCAGCAGCCGAAGGGGGGGACAGGGGAGCACAGATACGCAGTATTTT. Amino acids: CASSRRGGQGSTDTQYF.

The V gene is TRBV4-2, the J gene TRBJ1-2, with a tentative D call TRBD1 (6 bases). V shed 3 bases and J shed 1 base, with 18 bases lying between them. From germline, CDR1 is LGHNA and CDR2 YNFKEQ. CDR3 length: 17 amino acids. CDR3 amino acids: CASSQRGGVGVNYGYTF. The CDR3 DNA is TGTGCCAGCAGCCAGCGCGGGGGCGTCGGGGTTAACTATGGCTACACCTTC.

The gene calls are TRBV20-1 and TRBJ1-5, with TRBD1 as a possible D gene (5 bases). The CDR3 covers 15 residues. Germline CDR1 reads DFQATT; CDR2 reads SNEGSKA (reference sequence). The V end was cut by 5 bases, the J end by 7 bases, with 21 bases between. The CDR3 protein is CSAVSGAGLGQPQHF. CDR3 sequence (DNA): TGCAGTGCTGTCTCCGGGGCAGGGCTGGGCCAGCCCCAGCATTTT.

This clonotype was counted a single time. The V call is TRBV4-1, the J call TRBJ2-4; TRBD2 might be the D (6 bases). Trimming cost V 4 bases and J 3 bases, with 13 bases left between them. Germline lookup yields CDR1 MGHRA and CDR2 YSYEKL. The CDR3 has 15 amino acids. DNA for the CDR3: TGCGCCAGCAGCCCTGGGACTTTAGGCAAAAACATTCAGTACTTC. Residues: CASSPGTLGKNIQYF.

This chain links TRBV20-1 with TRBJ2-1, with D perhaps given as TRBD1 or TRBD2 (7 bases each). Germline CDR1 is DFQATT and CDR2 is SNEGSKA (reference sequence). The CDR3 covers 15 residues. Deletions cut 6 bases from V and 8 bases from J, with 23 bases between. CDR3 sequence: CSAQGGEGVFDEQFF. In DNA form, the CDR3 reads TGCAGTGCCCAGGGGGGGGAGGGAGTATTCGATGAGCAGTTCTTC.

A few counts support this clonotype. The chain is built from TRBV15 and TRBJ1-4; no clear D gene. V was pared by 0 bases and J by 1 base, with 3 bases between. This CDR3 has 14 residues. Germline CDR1 and CDR2: LNHNV and YYDKDF (reference sequence). CDR3 nucleotides: TGTGCCACCAGCAGAGAGGAAACTAATGAAAAACTGTTTTTT. This translates into CATSREETNEKLFF.

On this clonotype: One junction end disagrees with the germline gene, perhaps due to a read error. V and J are TRBV7-9 and TRBJ1-2; a weak D match, TRBD1 (6 bases). Germline-derived CDR1 and CDR2 are SEHNR and FQNEAQ (reference sequence). The CDR3 has 12 amino acids. The CDR3 loop is CASSSGAYDYTF. CDR3 coding DNA: TGTGCCAGCAGCTCAGGGGCGTATGACTACACCTTC.

The V gene is TRBV7-2, the J gene TRBJ2-7; 10 bases align to TRBD1. The J segment lost 4 bases and the V segment lost 1 base, leaving 4 bases of the junction unmatched. Germline loops: CDR1 SGHTA, CDR2 FQGNSA. CDR3 length equals 15 residues. CDR3 in DNA: TGTGCCAGCAGCTTAGGTGGGACAGGGGAATACGAGCAGTACTTC. This codes for CASSLGGTGEYEQYF. Filled out from reference TRBV7-2 and TRBJ2-7, the complete variable domain reads GAGVSQSPSNKVTEKGKDVELRCDPISGHTALYWYRQSLGQGLEFLIYFQGNSAPDKSGLPSDRFSAERTGGSVSTLTIQRTQQEDSAVYLCASSLGGTGEYEQYFGPGTRLTVT.

The chain links TRBV20-1 to TRBJ2-1; possibly TRBD1 for D (6 bases). Germline values: CDR1 DFQATT, CDR2 SNEGSKA (reference sequence). V lost 4 bases and J lost 6, with 16 bases in between. The CDR3 consists of 14 residues. DNA for the CDR3: TGCAGTGCTAACAGGGCGCCGGGATTCAATGAGCAGTTCTTC. Translation gives CSANRAPGFNEQFF.